These 22 T cell receptor beta chains share one sample of origin, sequenced in a study of blood T cell repertoires in COVID-19. Method: immunoSEQ multiplex PCR; TCRdb's copy keeps in-frame clones and lacks some. Here the sample spans about 240,000 clones, more than 75% being singletons. Sequencing input: peripheral blood. The source of these receptors is a woman aged 70 to 79 with active or convalescent COVID-19.

This chain links TRBV4-3 with TRBJ1-6; D might be TRBD1 (6 bases). The V end lost 0 bases, the J end lost 7 bases, and 19 bases lay between the germline ends. The CDR3 is 18 amino acids. Germline CDR1 and CDR2: LGHNA and YSLEER. The CDR3 region has the DNA TGCGCCAGCAGCCAAGAGCCGATGGGGGGGGGCGGAAATTCACCCCTCCACTTT. Amino acids: CASSQEPMGGGGNSPLHF.

The chain is built from TRBV9 and TRBJ2-7; TRBD1 matches 8 bases. V shed 0 bases, J shed 7 bases, and the junction held 6 bases outside the gene matches. Germline assignment: CDR1 SGDLS and CDR2 YYNGEE. The CDR3 extends over 14 amino acids. CDR3 DNA sequence: TGTGCCAGCAGCGTAGGGCAGGGGGCCTGGGAGCAGTACTTC. This sequence encodes CASSVGQGAWEQYF.

The gene calls are TRBV5-1 and TRBJ1-2, with D unresolved. Germline V lookup: CDR1 SGHRS, CDR2 YFSETQ. The V gene lost 0 bases and the J gene lost 4 bases, with 10 bases spanning the gap. This CDR3 has 14 amino acids. The CDR3 sequence: CASSLGQEGYGYTF. In nucleotides, the CDR3 is TGCGCCAGCAGCTTGGGGCAGGAGGGCTATGGCTACACCTTC.

This clone occurred a few times. V gene TRBV7-9 combines with J gene TRBJ1-2; 10 nucleotides match TRBD1. V lost 2 bases and J lost 8; bases outside the gene matches: 11. Germline values: CDR1 SEHNR, CDR2 FQNEAQ (reference sequence). This CDR3 is 16 amino acids long. The CDR3 protein is CASSLQYSDRGLGYTF. Here the CDR3 DNA reads TGTGCCAGCAGCTTACAATATTCCGACAGGGGGCTAGGCTACACCTTC.

This clone has just a few counts. The chain links TRBV10-1 to TRBJ1-6; possibly TRBD1 for D (6 bases). Trimming took 9 bases from V and 8 from J, leaving 14 bases between them. Germline CDR1 reads WNHNN; CDR2 reads SYGVQD (reference sequence). This CDR3 is built from 13 residues. The CDR3 here is CASSRGRDSPLHF. The CDR3 DNA reads as TGCGCCAGTTCCAGGGGTAGGGATTCACCCCTCCACTTT.

This clone was detected a few times. This chain uses TRBV19 with TRBJ1-2; D is possibly TRBD1 (5 bases). CDR3 size: 13 residues. Germline values: CDR1 LNHDA, CDR2 SQIVND (reference sequence). V lost 5 bases and J lost 1, with 8 bases in between. The CDR3 reads CASSLDSNYGYTF. The CDR3 DNA is TGTGCCAGTAGTCTCGACAGTAACTATGGCTACACCTTC. Looking up the rest from reference TRBV19 and TRBJ1-2 gives the full variable domain: DGGITQSPKYLFRKEGQNVTLSCEQNLNHDAMYWYRQDPGQGLRLIYYSQIVNDFQKGDIAEGYSVSREKKESFPLTVTSAQKNPTAFYLCASSLDSNYGYTFGSGTRLTVV.

The V call is TRBV14, the J call TRBJ1-1, with 7 nucleotides matching TRBD1. V shed 5 bases, J shed 1 base, and the junction held 13 bases outside the gene matches. The CDR3 runs to 17 residues. The germline CDR1 and CDR2 sequences are SGHDN and FVKESK. The CDR3 is CASSKSRTGPANTEAFF. CDR3 bases: TGTGCCAGCAGCAAAAGTCGGACAGGACCCGCGAACACTGAAGCTTTCTTT.

The gene calls are TRBV20-1 and TRBJ2-7; D is undetermined. This CDR3 is 11 amino acids long. Between the trimmed V and J ends, which lost 6 bases and 3 bases, there was a span of 9 bases. From germline, CDR1 is DFQATT and CDR2 SNEGSKA (reference sequence). The CDR3 DNA follows: TGCAGTGCCCTAGTGGACTACGAGCAGTACTTC. Translating gives CSALVDYEQYF.

The V call is TRBV19, the J call TRBJ1-1, with unresolved D. The CDR3 runs 14 residues. Germline V gene sequence: CDR1 LNHDA, CDR2 SQIVND (reference sequence). The germline V and J ends were trimmed by 4 bases and 0 bases, with 9 bases remaining between them. This CDR3 reads CASSTPVMNTEAFF. The CDR3 DNA reads as TGTGCCAGTAGTACCCCAGTTATGAACACTGAAGCTTTCTTT.

Concerning this clone: In the same sample, other DNA sequences code for this CDR3. The V call is TRBV9, the J call TRBJ2-2; D not certain. The CDR3 runs to 15 residues. The germline V gene has CDR1 SGDLS and CDR2 YYNGEE. Trimming removed 0 bases from V and 0 bases from J, with 6 bases in between. The chain's CDR3 is CASSVGQTNTGELFF. In DNA, the CDR3 is TGTGCCAGCAGCGTAGGTCAGACGAACACCGGGGAGCTGTTTTTT.

The CDR3 here is CASSLGTSGAQETQYF. The CDR3 coding sequence is TGCGCCAGCAGCCTTGGGACTAGCGGGGCCCAAGAGACCCAGTACTTC. V and J are TRBV5-1 and TRBJ2-5, with TRBD2 matching 13 bases. The germline gives CDR1 SGHRS, CDR2 YFSETQ. This CDR3 is 16 amino acids long. Trimming at V came to 4 bases and at J to 1 base, leaving 4 bases not matched to a gene.

V is TRBV5-1 and J is TRBJ1-4, with D perhaps matching TRBD1 (6 bases). Germline CDR1 reads SGHRS; CDR2 reads YFSETQ. V lost 1 base and J lost 7, with 17 bases in between. The CDR3 sequence is 16 residues long. In DNA, the CDR3 is TGCGCCAGCAGCTTGCACGGGAAACAGGGTAGTGAAAAACTGTTTTTT. This translates into CASSLHGKQGSEKLFF.

This clone was counted between two and nine times. The rearrangement links TRBV5-8 to TRBJ1-5; 9 bases align to TRBD1. This CDR3 has 17 amino acids. V shed 4 bases, J shed 7 bases, and the junction held 15 bases outside the gene matches. CDR1 is SGHTS, CDR2 YDEGEE, per germline. The CDR3 here is CASSPRPGTGLRQPQHF. DNA of the CDR3: TGTGCCAGCAGCCCACGTCCCGGGACAGGGCTGAGGCAGCCCCAGCATTTT.

The rearrangement uses TRBV15 and TRBJ2-1; 8 bases align to TRBD2. The CDR3 loop spans 14 amino acids. The germline V gene encodes CDR1 LNHNV and CDR2 YYDKDF (reference sequence). V was clipped by 4 bases and J by 5 bases; unmatched bases: 4. CDR3 region: CATSNSGDHNEQFF. The CDR3 DNA reads as TGTGCCACCAGCAATAGCGGGGACCACAATGAGCAGTTCTTC.

The gene calls are TRBV4-3 and TRBJ2-7; possibly TRBD2 for D (6 bases). Between the trimmed V and J ends, which lost 4 bases and 3 bases, there was a span of 13 bases. Germline V CDR1 and CDR2: LGHNA, YSLEER. This CDR3 comprises 14 residues. The CDR3 reads CASSPAGTVYEQYF. The CDR3 DNA sequence: TGCGCCAGCAGCCCCGCCGGGACTGTCTACGAGCAGTACTTC.

Only a few counts were recorded for this clone. The V and J genes are TRBV27 and TRBJ1-2; D gene uncertain. CDR3 length equals 12 residues. CDR1 and CDR2 from the germline V gene are MNHEY and SMNVEV (reference sequence). Trimming removed 4 bases at V and 2 bases at J, with 5 bases between. The CDR3 DNA reads TGTGCCAGCAGTTCGGTCAACTATGGCTACACCTTC. This encodes CASSSVNYGYTF.

CDR3 in amino acids: CASSLGSEVNQPQHF. In DNA, the CDR3 is TGTGCCAGCAGCTTAGGGAGTGAAGTCAATCAGCCCCAGCATTTT. The rearrangement uses TRBV11-2 and TRBJ1-5; no reliable D call. From germline, CDR1 is SGHAT and CDR2 FQNNGV. V was shortened by 1 base and J by 3 bases, with 10 bases between the two germline ends. The CDR3 covers 15 residues.

The gene calls are TRBV12-3 or TRBV12-4 and TRBJ1-1; a weak D match, TRBD1 (5 bases). The ends were cut back, 6 bases at V and 11 bases at J, with 19 bases in the middle. This CDR3 comprises 13 residues. The DNA for the CDR3 is TGTGCCAGCAGCCAAAAGGGCAGGGTAAGGGCTTTCTTT. This encodes CASSQKGRVRAFF.

This rearrangement joins TRBV5-1 to TRBJ2-1; 15 bases map to TRBD2. This CDR3 region has 16 residues. CDR1 is SGHRS and CDR2 is YFSETQ in the germline V gene. The junction had 7 bases not matched to a gene; V was cut back by 5 bases and J by 7 bases. The CDR3 DNA sequence: TGCGCCAGCAGTTGGACTAGCGGGGGGGCCAATAATGAGCAGTTCTTC. Amino acid sequence: CASSWTSGGANNEQFF.

This clone was observed a few times. The V and J genes are TRBV7-8 and TRBJ1-5, with 10 bases fitting TRBD1. Germline lookup yields CDR1 SGHVS and CDR2 FQNEAQ. This CDR3 has 21 residues. V was clipped by 4 bases and J by 6 bases; unmatched bases: 24. CDR3 sequence: CASSSHPSPDRGPRKLQPQHF. In DNA form, the CDR3 reads TGTGCCAGCAGCTCTCACCCTTCACCCGACAGGGGGCCCAGGAAACTTCAGCCCCAGCATTTT. The whole variable domain, filled in from reference TRBV7-8 and TRBJ1-5, reads GAGVSQSPRYKVAKRGQDVALRCDPISGHVSLFWYQQALGQGPEFLTYFQNEAQLDKSGLPSDRFFAERPEGSVSTLKIQRTQQEDSAVYLCASSSHPSPDRGPRKLQPQHFGDGTRLSIL.

The rearrangement joins TRBV6-5 to TRBJ2-1; D is ambiguous. CDR3 length: 13 amino acids. Germline V gene lookup returns CDR1 MNHEY and CDR2 SVGAGI. With 0 bases removed from V and 5 bases from J, the gap between germline ends came to 5 bases. For the CDR3, the DNA is TGTGCCAGCAGTTACTCGACTGACAATGAGCAGTTCTTC. Residues: CASSYSTDNEQFF.

V and J are TRBV6-2 or TRBV6-3 and TRBJ2-1, with D maybe TRBD2 (6 bases). Germline lookup yields CDR1 MNHEY and CDR2 SVGEGT. V was pared by 4 bases and J by 2 bases, with 9 bases between. The CDR3 runs to 14 residues. CDR3 in amino acids: CASSSGGPYNEQFF. Written as DNA, the CDR3 is TGTGCCAGCAGTTCCGGGGGACCCTACAATGAGCAGTTCTTC.